A single TCR beta chain is shown here with its context. Its antigen is not known. The record originates from a study of identical twins. TCRdb passed the 5' RACE reads through MiXCR, listing each CDR3 protein once. The table lists about 340,000 distinct CDR3 sequences, 9% to 15% of them singletons. General study findings and limits: Reduced insertions were recorded for abundant cord blood beta clonotypes, with no such pattern in memory repertoires. Sharing of beta out-of-frame sequences by twins showed a weaker excess.

The sample was also reused in another study, on yellow fever vaccine responses in identical twins.

The TCR was taken from a woman between 18 and 29 years old in good health. The sequenced material came from CD8+ T cells sorted from blood.

This CDR3 is CSARLAHSYEQYV. CDR3 DNA sequence: TGCAGTGCTAGACTAGCGCACTCCTACGAGCAGTACGTC. The chain has TRBV20-1 and TRBJ2-7; weak D call: TRBD2 (6 bases). V lost 2 bases and J lost 0, with 8 bases in between. The CDR3 is 13 amino acids. CDR1 is DFQATT, CDR2 SNEGSKA, per germline (reference sequence).